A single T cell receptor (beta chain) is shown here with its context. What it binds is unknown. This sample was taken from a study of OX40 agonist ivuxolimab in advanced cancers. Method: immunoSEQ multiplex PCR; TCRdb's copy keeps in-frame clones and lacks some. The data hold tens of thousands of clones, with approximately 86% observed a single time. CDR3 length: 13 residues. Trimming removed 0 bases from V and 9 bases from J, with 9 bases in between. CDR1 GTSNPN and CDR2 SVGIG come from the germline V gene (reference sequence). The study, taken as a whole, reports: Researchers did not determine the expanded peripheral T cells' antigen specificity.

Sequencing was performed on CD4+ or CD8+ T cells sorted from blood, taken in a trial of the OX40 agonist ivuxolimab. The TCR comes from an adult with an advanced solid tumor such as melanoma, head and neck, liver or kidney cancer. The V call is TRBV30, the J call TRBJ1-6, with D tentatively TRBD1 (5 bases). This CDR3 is CAWSVGTASPLHF. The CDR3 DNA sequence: TGTGCCTGGAGTGTAGGGACTGCTTCACCCCTCCACTTT.